The rows below give T cell receptor beta chains drawn from one sample of a study of cytomegalovirus exposure and HLA in healthy donors. The table came from immunoSEQ multiplex PCR; TCRdb's copy has only in-frame clones and leaves some out. The data contain roughly 130,000 clones, roughly three quarters of them singletons. Sequencing was performed on PBMCs. Every receptor here comes from a man between 18 and 35 years old in good health and CMV-seronegative. Each CDR3 is given with its conserved first and last residue. D genes are given only for firm matches. Clone size, where shown, is once, few, many, or a class for clones that have expanded.

d_gene: .
abundance: .
j_gene: TRBJ1-4
v_gene: TRBV18
CDR3aa: CASSPALTYEEKLFF
CDR3nt: TGTGCCAGCTCACCGGCTCTGACATACGAAGAAAAACTGTTTTTT

d_gene: .
abundance: .
j_gene: TRBJ1-2
v_gene: TRBV6-5
CDR3aa: CASRVGQNYGYTF
CDR3nt: TGTGCCAGCAGGGTCGGACAGAACTATGGCTACACCTTC

d_gene: .
abundance: .
j_gene: TRBJ2-5
v_gene: TRBV7-3
CDR3aa: CASSFGGVGETQYF
CDR3nt: TGTGCCAGCAGCTTCGGGGGAGTGGGGGAGACCCAGTACTTC

d_gene: TRBD1
abundance: .
j_gene: TRBJ2-4
v_gene: TRBV9
CDR3aa: CASSVGTGVLAKNIQYF
CDR3nt: TGTGCCAGCAGCGTCGGGACAGGGGTCCTAGCCAAAAACATTCAGTACTTC

d_gene: TRBD2
abundance: .
j_gene: TRBJ2-3
v_gene: TRBV5-3
CDR3aa: CARSSALCSGSCLTDTQYF
CDR3nt: TGTGCCAGAAGCTCGGCTCTGTGTAGCGGGAGTTGTTTGACAGATACGCAGTATTTT

d_gene: TRBD2
abundance: once
j_gene: TRBJ2-2
v_gene: TRBV9
CDR3aa: CASSVASGNTGELFF
CDR3nt: TGTGCCAGCAGCGTAGCTAGCGGGAACACCGGGGAGCTGTTTTTT

d_gene: .
abundance: .
j_gene: TRBJ1-1
v_gene: TRBV5-1
CDR3aa: CASSLTGNTEAFF
CDR3nt: TGCGCCAGCAGCTTGACAGGGAACACTGAAGCTTTCTTT

d_gene: .
abundance: once
j_gene: TRBJ2-7
v_gene: TRBV27
CDR3aa: CASSLQRDRYEQYF
CDR3nt: TGTGCCAGCAGTCTCCAGCGGGACAGGTACGAGCAGTACTTC

d_gene: TRBD1
abundance: once
j_gene: TRBJ2-3
v_gene: TRBV18
CDR3aa: CASSTGTGITDTQYF
CDR3nt: TGTGCCAGCTCTACCGGGACAGGCATTACAGATACGCAGTATTTT

d_gene: TRBD1
abundance: .
j_gene: TRBJ2-4
v_gene: TRBV7-9
CDR3aa: CASSSLVEPGQIQYF
CDR3nt: TGTGCCAGCAGCTCCTTAGTGGAGCCGGGACAGATTCAGTACTTC

d_gene: .
abundance: .
j_gene: TRBJ2-3
v_gene: TRBV18
CDR3aa: CASSPPRSTDTQYF
CDR3nt: TGTGCCAGCTCACCCCCTAGGAGCACAGATACGCAGTATTTT

d_gene: TRBD1
abundance: .
j_gene: TRBJ2-5
v_gene: TRBV5-6
CDR3aa: CASSQGQGQETQYF
CDR3nt: TGTGCCAGCAGCCAGGGACAGGGGCAAGAGACCCAGTACTTC

d_gene: .
abundance: few
j_gene: TRBJ1-1
v_gene: TRBV2
CDR3aa: CASVQGIRTEAFF
CDR3nt: TGTGCCAGTGTACAGGGAATCCGCACTGAAGCTTTCTTT

d_gene: .
abundance: few
j_gene: TRBJ2-6
v_gene: TRBV5-1
CDR3aa: CASSLALNSGANVLTF
CDR3nt: TGCGCCAGCAGCTTGGCCCTAAACTCTGGGGCCAACGTCCTGACTTTC

d_gene: TRBD2
abundance: .
j_gene: TRBJ2-7
v_gene: TRBV5-1
CDR3aa: CASSPGREGRAYEQYF
CDR3nt: TGCGCCAGCAGCCCCGGACGGGAGGGAAGGGCCTACGAGCAGTACTTC

d_gene: .
abundance: once
j_gene: TRBJ1-2
v_gene: TRBV7-8
CDR3aa: CASSLDRDVANYGYTF
CDR3nt: TGTGCCAGCAGCTTAGACAGGGACGTAGCTAACTATGGCTACACCTTC

d_gene: .
abundance: .
j_gene: TRBJ2-7
v_gene: TRBV7-2
CDR3aa: CASSSNSPGPQYF
CDR3nt: TGTGCCAGCAGCTCGAACTCTCCGGGTCCCCAGTACTTC

d_gene: TRBD2
abundance: .
j_gene: TRBJ2-1
v_gene: TRBV19
CDR3aa: CASSISRSSGSIFNEQFF
CDR3nt: TGTGCCAGTAGTATATCTCGGTCTAGCGGGAGCATTTTCAATGAGCAGTTCTTC

d_gene: TRBD2
abundance: once
j_gene: TRBJ2-1
v_gene: TRBV14
CDR3aa: CASSQSELAGGPYYNEQFF
CDR3nt: TGTGCCAGCAGCCAATCGGAACTAGCGGGAGGGCCATACTACAATGAGCAGTTCTTC

d_gene: .
abundance: .
j_gene: TRBJ1-1
v_gene: TRBV28
CDR3aa: CAAYDRQTEAFF
CDR3nt: TGTGCCGCCTATGATCGACAGACTGAAGCTTTCTTT

d_gene: .
abundance: .
j_gene: TRBJ1-5
v_gene: TRBV6-6
CDR3aa: CASSPDIHQPQHF
CDR3nt: TGTGCCAGCAGCCCGGACATTCATCAGCCCCAGCATTTT

d_gene: TRBD2
abundance: once
j_gene: TRBJ2-3
v_gene: TRBV7-9
CDR3aa: CASSLVAGGPVDTQYF
CDR3nt: TGTGCCAGCAGCTTAGTGGCGGGAGGGCCGGTAGATACGCAGTATTTT

d_gene: TRBD2
abundance: .
j_gene: TRBJ2-7
v_gene: TRBV11-3
CDR3aa: CASSRGASGRALNEQYF
CDR3nt: TGTGCCAGCAGCCGCGGGGCTAGCGGGAGGGCCCTCAACGAGCAGTACTTC

d_gene: .
abundance: .
j_gene: TRBJ1-5
v_gene: TRBV13
CDR3aa: CASSLGGARQPQHF
CDR3nt: TGTGCCAGCAGCTTAGGGGGGGCGCGGCAGCCCCAGCATTTT

d_gene: TRBD1
abundance: .
j_gene: TRBJ2-7
v_gene: TRBV6-5
CDR3aa: CASSGRTGAYEQYF
CDR3nt: TGTGCCAGCAGTGGGCGGACAGGAGCTTACGAGCAGTACTTC

d_gene: .
abundance: .
j_gene: TRBJ1-2
v_gene: TRBV27
CDR3aa: CASSPTGDGYTF
CDR3nt: TGTGCCAGCAGTCCCACAGGAGACGGCTACACCTTC

d_gene: .
abundance: .
j_gene: TRBJ2-3
v_gene: TRBV9
CDR3aa: CASSVGSSSTDTQYF
CDR3nt: TGTGCCAGCAGCGTAGGTAGTTCTAGCACAGATACGCAGTATTTT

d_gene: TRBD2
abundance: .
j_gene: TRBJ2-3
v_gene: TRBV7-2
CDR3aa: CASRSTSGRGDTQYF
CDR3nt: TGTGCCAGCAGGTCTACTAGCGGGAGGGGAGATACGCAGTATTTT

d_gene: .
abundance: .
j_gene: TRBJ2-3
v_gene: TRBV5-4
CDR3aa: CASSFAAGTDTQYF
CDR3nt: TGTGCCAGCAGCTTCGCCGCAGGCACAGATACGCAGTATTTT